By share, the clone carrying this TCR beta chain counts as medium-sized. This entry belongs to a study of T cells after yellow fever vaccination. Researchers made TCR cDNA using 5'RACE template switching, and this step added a universal primer site and UMIs. TCRdb itself ran the 5' RACE reads through MiXCR, one entry per CDR3 protein. In the table there are over 20,000 distinct CDR3 sequences, about 5.5% of which are singletons. Sequences were derived from PBMCs, either bulk or a sorted T-cell subset (CD4+, CD8+, memory, or dextramer-sorted; not recorded which), sampled 15 days after the yellow fever booster vaccination. The TCR sequence derives from a young man who received the YFV17D yellow fever vaccine.

CDR3: CASTPRGYYNEQFF. CDR3 DNA: TGTGCCAGCACCCCACGGGGGTATTACAATGAGCAGTTCTTC. The chain is built from TRBV7-8 and TRBJ2-1, with D possibly TRBD2 on 6 matching bases. CDR1 is SGHVS and CDR2 is FQNEAQ in the germline V gene. V dropped 7 bases and J dropped 4 bases, with 14 bases sitting between them. CDR3 length: 14 amino acids.